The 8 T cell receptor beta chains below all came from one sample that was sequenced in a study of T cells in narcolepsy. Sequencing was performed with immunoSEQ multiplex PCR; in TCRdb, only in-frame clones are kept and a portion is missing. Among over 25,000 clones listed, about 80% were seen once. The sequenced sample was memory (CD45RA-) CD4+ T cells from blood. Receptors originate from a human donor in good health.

The chain's CDR3 is CASSGAGLGPSSSYNEQFF. Here the CDR3 DNA reads TGTGCCAGCTCGGGGGCGGGATTGGGCCCCTCAAGCTCCTACAATGAGCAGTTCTTC. The chain combines TRBV11-1 with TRBJ2-1; the D gene could be TRBD1 or TRBD2 (6 bases each). The germline V gene encodes CDR1 SGHAT and CDR2 FQDESV (reference sequence). V was clipped by 8 bases and J by 0 bases, with 26 bases between them. The CDR3 loop spans 19 amino acids.

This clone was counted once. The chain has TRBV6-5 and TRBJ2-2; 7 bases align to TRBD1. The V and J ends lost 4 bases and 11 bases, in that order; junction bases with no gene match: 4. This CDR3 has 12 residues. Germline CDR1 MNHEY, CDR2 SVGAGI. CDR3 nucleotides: TGTGCCAGCAGTTCGCGACAGGGCGAGCTGTTTTTT. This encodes CASSSRQGELFF.

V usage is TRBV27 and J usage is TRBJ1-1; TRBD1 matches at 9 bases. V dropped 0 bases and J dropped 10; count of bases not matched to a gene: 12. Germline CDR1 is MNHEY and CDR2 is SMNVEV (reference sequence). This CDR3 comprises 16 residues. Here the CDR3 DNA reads TGTGCCAGCAGTTTATCGGGATTACAGGGGGCCGATCGAGCTTTCTTT. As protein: CASSLSGLQGADRAFF.

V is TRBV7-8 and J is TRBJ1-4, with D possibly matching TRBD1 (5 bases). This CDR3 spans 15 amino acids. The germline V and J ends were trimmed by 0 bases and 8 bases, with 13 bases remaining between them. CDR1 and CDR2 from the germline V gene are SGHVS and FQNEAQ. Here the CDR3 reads CASSLARQPWEKLFF. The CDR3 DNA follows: TGTGCCAGCAGCTTAGCGAGACAGCCCTGGGAAAAACTGTTTTTT.

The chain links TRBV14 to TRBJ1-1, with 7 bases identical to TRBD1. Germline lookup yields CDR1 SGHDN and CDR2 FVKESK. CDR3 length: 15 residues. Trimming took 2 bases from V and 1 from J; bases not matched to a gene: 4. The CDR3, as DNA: TGTGCCAGCAGCCAAAGGACAGGAAGGAACACTGAAGCTTTCTTT. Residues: CASSQRTGRNTEAFF. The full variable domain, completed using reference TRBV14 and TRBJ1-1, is EAGVTQFPSHSVIEKGQTVTLRCDPISGHDNLYWYRRVMGKEIKFLLHFVKESKQDESGMPNNRFLAERTGGTYSTLKVQPAELEDSGVYFCASSQRTGRNTEAFFGQGTRLTVV.

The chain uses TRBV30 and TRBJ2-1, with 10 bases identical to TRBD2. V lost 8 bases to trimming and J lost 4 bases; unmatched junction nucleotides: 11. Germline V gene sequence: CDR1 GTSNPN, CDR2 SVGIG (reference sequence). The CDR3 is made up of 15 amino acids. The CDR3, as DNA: TGTGCCCGGCAACCCGGGACTAGCGCATACAATGAGCAGTTCTTC. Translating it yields CARQPGTSAYNEQFF. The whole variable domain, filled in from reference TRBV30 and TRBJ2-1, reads SQTIHQWPATLVQPVGSPLSLECTVEGTSNPNLYWYRQAAGRGLQLLFYSVGIGQISSEVPQNLSASRPQDRQFILSSKKLLLSDSGFYLCARQPGTSAYNEQFFGPGTRLTVL.

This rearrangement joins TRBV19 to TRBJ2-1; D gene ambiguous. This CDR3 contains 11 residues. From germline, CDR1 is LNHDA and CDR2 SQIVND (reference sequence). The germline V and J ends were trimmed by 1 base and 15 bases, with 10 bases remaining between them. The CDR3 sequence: CASSIGARWFF. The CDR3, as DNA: TGTGCCAGTAGTATAGGGGCTAGGTGGTTCTTC.

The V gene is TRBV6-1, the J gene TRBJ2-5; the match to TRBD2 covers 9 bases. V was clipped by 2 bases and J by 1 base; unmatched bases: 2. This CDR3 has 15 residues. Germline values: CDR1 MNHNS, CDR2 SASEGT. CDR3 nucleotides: TGTGCCAGCAGTGAACCTAGCGGGGCCCAAGAGACCCAGTACTTC. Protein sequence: CASSEPSGAQETQYF.